This T cell receptor (beta chain) is drawn from a study of blood T cell repertoires in COVID-19. The overall study: T cells, B-cell-depleted T cells, or PBMCs provided the cDNA or gDNA that served as material.

In the authors' workflow: It was from reference gene primer amplification that nucleated cell counts were estimated. The assay was immunoSEQ multiplex PCR, and TCRdb's table has in-frame clones only and misses some. V and J calls and clone size are as listed in that table; D and trimming were resolved from the DNA. The data hold fewer than 200,000 clones, with roughly 80% observed a single time. Germline CDR1 and CDR2: LGHNA and YSLEER. The CDR3 is 17 amino acids. V gave up 0 bases and J gave up 5 bases, with 19 bases separating them. The sample comprised peripheral blood. The genes are TRBV4-3 and TRBJ1-2, with D unresolved. The sequence derives from a man aged 60-69 years with acute or convalescent COVID-19. The CDR3 spells CASSQDGATTYPYGYTF. The CDR3 DNA follows: TGCGCCAGCAGCCAAGACGGAGCAACGACCTATCCTTATGGCTACACCTTC.